This is a list of T cell receptor beta chains from one sample in a study of shared clonotypes between healthy human individuals. TCRdb's table, derived via immunoSEQ multiplex PCR, lists solely in-frame clones and lacks some. The sample yields 550,000 to 700,000 clones, around 73% seen once. Specimen: memory CD4+ T cells sorted from blood. These receptor sequences come from a woman in her twenties or thirties in good health. Each CDR3 is given with its conserved first and last residue. A D gene is named only where the DNA matches it firmly. Rows may omit the clone size; those that give it use once, few, many or a size class.

D gene: TRBD1; V gene: TRBV28; clone size: few; J gene: TRBJ1-1; CDR3 protein: CASSLGTGGGEAFF; CDR3 DNA: TGTGCCAGCAGTTTGGGGACAGGGGGCGGTGAAGCTTTCTTT
D gene: -; V gene: TRBV4-1; clone size: -; J gene: TRBJ2-7; CDR3 protein: CASSQDSGGLLYEQYF; CDR3 DNA: TGCGCCAGCAGCCAAGATTCGGGCGGGCTCCTCTACGAGCAGTACTTC
D gene: -; V gene: TRBV28; clone size: -; J gene: TRBJ1-2; CDR3 protein: CASKVEKGYTF; CDR3 DNA: TGTGCCAGCAAGGTTGAGAAAGGCTACACCTTC
D gene: -; V gene: TRBV6-5; clone size: -; J gene: TRBJ2-7; CDR3 protein: CASSYREYSYEQYF; CDR3 DNA: TGTGCCAGCAGTTACAGGGAGTACTCCTACGAGCAGTACTTC
D gene: -; V gene: TRBV27; clone size: -; J gene: TRBJ1-1; CDR3 protein: CASSPRQRQEAFF; CDR3 DNA: TGTGCCAGCAGTCCGAGACAAAGACAGGAAGCTTTCTTT
D gene: -; V gene: TRBV5-1; clone size: -; J gene: TRBJ1-4; CDR3 protein: CASSFQGRGEKLFF; CDR3 DNA: TGCGCCAGCAGCTTTCAGGGCAGGGGTGAAAAACTGTTTTTT
D gene: -; V gene: TRBV20-1; clone size: -; J gene: TRBJ1-6; CDR3 protein: CSARRYSPLHF; CDR3 DNA: TGCAGTGCTCGACGCTATTCACCCCTCCACTTT
D gene: -; V gene: TRBV30; clone size: -; J gene: TRBJ1-4; CDR3 protein: CAWNIRGEKLFF; CDR3 DNA: TGTGCCTGGAACATTCGGGGGGAAAAACTGTTTTTT
D gene: TRBD1; V gene: TRBV6-1; clone size: -; J gene: TRBJ1-1; CDR3 protein: CASSGQGGAEAFF; CDR3 DNA: TGTGCCAGCAGTGGACAGGGTGGCGCTGAAGCTTTCTTT
D gene: -; V gene: TRBV5-1; clone size: -; J gene: TRBJ1-1; CDR3 protein: CASSVTPGRLMNTEAFF; CDR3 DNA: TGCGCCAGCAGCGTAACCCCCGGTCGGCTTATGAACACTGAAGCTTTCTTT
D gene: -; V gene: TRBV19; clone size: -; J gene: TRBJ2-5; CDR3 protein: CASSAALGRSETQYF; CDR3 DNA: TGTGCCAGTAGTGCGGCCCTAGGGCGGTCAGAGACCCAGTACTTC
D gene: -; V gene: TRBV19; clone size: -; J gene: TRBJ1-5; CDR3 protein: CASSIQQNQPQHF; CDR3 DNA: TGTGCCAGTAGTATCCAGCAAAATCAGCCCCAGCATTTT
D gene: -; V gene: TRBV30; clone size: -; J gene: TRBJ2-1; CDR3 protein: CAWSVPLARYNEQFF; CDR3 DNA: TGTGCCTGGAGTGTACCCCTAGCGAGATACAATGAGCAGTTCTTC